These 18 T cell receptor beta chains share one sample of origin, sequenced in a study of early T cells in non-severe SARS-CoV-2 infection. MiXCR was run by TCRdb on the 5' RACE reads, yielding one entry per CDR3 protein. The table includes tens of thousands of distinct CDR3 sequences, around a tenth detected once. The specimen was whole blood, collected at baseline. These receptors were taken from an adult who was a healthcare worker with PCR-confirmed SARS-CoV-2 infection or an uninfected control (not recorded which).

This clonotype was counted a few times. The genes are TRBV11-3 and TRBJ2-1, with 9 bases lining up with TRBD2. This CDR3 comprises 15 residues. V was pared by 0 bases and J by 7 bases, with 4 bases of the junction left unmatched. Germline values: CDR1 SGHNT, CDR2 YENEEA. The CDR3 nucleotides read TGTGCCAGCAGCTTAGAGCGGGGGGGCCGGAATGAGCAGTTCTTC. It is translated as CASSLERGGRNEQFF.

This chain links TRBV11-2 with TRBJ1-1; D possibly corresponds to TRBD1 (6 bases). V lost 3 bases and J 11 bases, leaving 13 bases between the germline ends. Germline V CDR1 and CDR2: SGHAT, FQNNGV. The CDR3 sequence is 12 residues long. CDR3 DNA sequence: TGTGCCAGCAGCTTGGTGGGGGCGGATGCTTTCTTT. Its protein is CASSLVGADAFF.

This clonotype showed up many times. The rearrangement joins TRBV28 to TRBJ2-6, with D perhaps given as TRBD1 or TRBD2 (5 bases each). V was pared by 3 bases and J by 0 bases, with 15 bases between. Germline V gives CDR1 MDHEN, CDR2 SYDVKM. This CDR3 contains 18 residues. Here the CDR3 DNA reads TGTGCCAGCAGTTTCTTGGGACGACGAGACTCTGGGGCCAACGTCCTGACTTTC. Translated: CASSFLGRRDSGANVLTF.

The rearrangement links TRBV12-3 or TRBV12-4 to TRBJ2-3, with TRBD2 identical over 12 bases. V dropped 8 bases and J dropped 0; count of bases not matched to a gene: 9. The CDR3 spans 17 residues. CDR3 sequence: CASDPTSGGRSTDTQYF. The CDR3 DNA follows: TGTGCCAGCGACCCGACTAGCGGGGGACGTAGCACAGATACGCAGTATTTT.

This clonotype was found many times. The CDR3: CAISVGAGSNQPQHF. The CDR3 bases are TGTGCCATCAGCGTGGGCGCGGGGAGCAATCAGCCCCAGCATTTT. The chain links TRBV10-3 to TRBJ1-5; D unclear. The V and J ends lost 6 bases and 1 base respectively, with 13 bases between them. This CDR3 region has 15 residues. CDR1 ENHRY and CDR2 SYGVKD come from the germline V gene.

This clonotype was counted at least ten times. The chain links TRBV24-1 to TRBJ1-1; D may be TRBD1 (5 bases). Trimming took off 9 bases at V and 1 base at J, with 17 bases between the two ends. Germline-derived CDR1 and CDR2 are KGHDR and SFDVKD. This CDR3 is built from 15 residues. As DNA, the CDR3 is TGTGCCACCTCTCGCGGGGGGACGGGGAACACTGAAGCTTTCTTT. Translated, it gives CATSRGGTGNTEAFF.

This clonotype was observed at least ten times. V usage is TRBV12-3 or TRBV12-4 and J usage is TRBJ2-3, with D unclear. The ends were cut back, 3 bases at V and 0 bases at J, with 7 bases in the middle. This CDR3 has 14 residues. The CDR3 DNA reads as TGTGCCAGCAGTTTCCTTTCTAGCACAGATACGCAGTATTTT. As protein: CASSFLSSTDTQYF.

This clonotype was seen a handful of times. The CDR3: CASSIRLADTQYF. Written as DNA, the CDR3 is TGTGCCAGTAGTATAAGACTAGCTGATACGCAGTATTTT. This chain links TRBV19 with TRBJ2-3, with 7 bases that match TRBD2. CDR1 and CDR2 (germline): LNHDA, SQIVND (reference sequence). The CDR3 loop spans 13 amino acids. Trimming cost V 2 bases and J 6 bases; bases outside gene matches: 2.

At least ten counts were recorded for this clonotype. The V and J genes are TRBV29-1 and TRBJ2-3, with D maybe TRBD1 (5 bases). The CDR3 runs 14 residues. The ends were cut back, 0 bases at V and 4 bases at J, with 11 bases in the middle. Germline CDR1 is SQVTM and CDR2 is ANQGSEA. CDR3 protein: CSVEDDRSPDTQYF. DNA for the CDR3: TGCAGCGTTGAAGATGACAGATCCCCAGATACGCAGTATTTT.

This clonotype came up many times. The chain joins TRBV4-3 to TRBJ2-1; TRBD1 might be the D (6 bases). This CDR3 region has 15 residues. V lost 3 bases, J lost 3 bases, and 12 bases lay in between. Germline lookup yields CDR1 LGHNA and CDR2 YSLEER. CDR3 protein: CASSHGGGGYNEQFF. Written as DNA, the CDR3 is TGCGCCAGCAGCCACGGTGGGGGCGGCTACAATGAGCAGTTCTTC.

The CDR3 DNA reads as TGCGCCAGCAGCTTGGAGCTCAACAGGGCCCCCTATGGCTACACCTTC. The encoded protein is CASSLELNRAPYGYTF. The chain has TRBV5-1 and TRBJ1-2; tentatively, D is TRBD1 (6 bases). The CDR3 is made up of 16 amino acids. The germline V gene has CDR1 SGHRS and CDR2 YFSETQ. The germline V and J ends were trimmed by 0 bases and 4 bases, with 16 bases remaining between them.

For this clonotype: One junction end disagrees with the germline gene, perhaps due to a read error. The rearrangement links TRBV30 to TRBJ2-3; perhaps D is TRBD1 or TRBD2 (5 bases each). This CDR3 region has 15 residues. From germline, CDR1 is GTSNPN and CDR2 SVGIG (reference sequence). Here the CDR3 reads CARSPGTSSTDTQYF. The CDR3 DNA reads TGTGCCCGGAGTCCCGGGACCTCTAGCACAGATACGCAGTATTTT.

The table lists this clonotype with many counts. The chain links TRBV11-3 to TRBJ1-4; D is uncertain. Looked up from germline, CDR1 is SGHNT and CDR2 is YENEEA. This CDR3 has 13 residues. V lost 6 bases to trimming and J lost 4 bases, with 9 bases between them. The CDR3 coding sequence is TGTGCCAGCAGTTTTTCCTTTAATGAAAAACTGTTTTTT. It encodes CASSFSFNEKLFF.

This clonotype was observed a handful of times. The chain couples TRBV5-1 to TRBJ2-7; 7 nucleotides agree with TRBD2. Trimming at V came to 0 bases and at J to 5 bases, leaving 5 bases not matched to a gene. This CDR3 contains 14 residues. The germline gives CDR1 SGHRS, CDR2 YFSETQ. The DNA for the CDR3 is TGCGCCAGCAGCTTGGACACTGGGGGGGACGAGCAGTACTTC. Translating it yields CASSLDTGGDEQYF.

This clonotype was observed at least ten times. The chain employs TRBV4-1 and TRBJ2-2; D gene ambiguous. With 0 bases removed from V and 7 bases from J, the gap between germline ends came to 18 bases. Germline-derived CDR1 and CDR2 are MGHRA and YSYEKL. CDR3 length equals 17 residues. The CDR3 DNA is TGCGCCAGCAGCCAAGATCACATCAAGGCGGTGGTCGGGGAGCTGTTTTTT. This sequence encodes CASSQDHIKAVVGELFF.

This clonotype appeared many times. The V gene is TRBV5-1, the J gene TRBJ1-4, with TRBD1 as a possible D gene (6 bases). This CDR3 is 13 amino acids long. Germline V lookup: CDR1 SGHRS, CDR2 YFSETQ. The germline V and J ends were trimmed by 5 bases and 5 bases, with 10 bases remaining between them. The CDR3 DNA is TGCGCCAGCAGACCGGACAGCAATGAAAAACTGTTTTTT. Translated, it gives CASRPDSNEKLFF.

This clonotype came up a few times. The CDR3 DNA follows: TGTGCCAGCAGTACCGGGACAGCTAACACTGAAGCTTTCTTT. Amino acid sequence: CASSTGTANTEAFF. The J gene is TRBJ1-1, the V gene TRBV2; the match to TRBD1 covers 7 bases. CDR1 SNHLY and CDR2 FYNNEI come from the germline V gene. V lost 5 bases and J lost 2; bases outside the gene matches: 5. CDR3 length equals 14 residues.

This clonotype was recorded many times. One end of the junction fails to match germline, which may point to a read error. This rearrangement joins TRBV24-1 to TRBJ2-1; D perhaps matches TRBD1 (5 bases). The CDR3 has 11 amino acids. Per germline, CDR1 KGHDR and CDR2 SFDVKD. CDR3 nucleotide sequence: TGTGCCACCAGTGAAGGACACAATGAGCAGTTC. This gives the protein CATSEGHNEQF.